The 29 T cell receptor beta chains reported below all come from one sample, sequenced in a study of T cells after yellow fever vaccination. TCRdb analysed the 5' RACE reads with MiXCR anew, one entry per CDR3 protein. The repertoire holds 250,000 to 400,000 distinct CDR3 sequences, with approximately 4.5% as singletons. Material: PBMCs, obtained 15 days after the yellow fever booster vaccination. Every receptor here comes from a man aged 18 to 29 who received the YFV17D yellow fever vaccine.

V gene TRBV18 combines with J gene TRBJ1-1, with a tentative D call TRBD1 (5 bases). Germline V CDR1 and CDR2: KGHSH, LQKENI. The CDR3 has 15 amino acids. Trimming left V 2 bases short and J 3 bases short, with 13 bases between. The CDR3 nucleotides are TGTGCCAGCTCACCATTGGTGGGGGGTGACACTGAAGCTTTCTTT. Translated, it gives CASSPLVGGDTEAFF. The full variable domain, with the rest looked up from reference TRBV18 and TRBJ1-1, is NAGVMQNPRHLVRRRGQEARLRCSPMKGHSHVYWYRQLPEEGLKFMVYLQKENIIDESGMPKERFSAEFPKEGPSILRIQQVVRGDSAAYFCASSPLVGGDTEAFFGQGTRLTVV.

This clonotype was observed a handful of times. The chain joins TRBV12-3 or TRBV12-4 to TRBJ2-5; no clear D. The CDR3 has 13 amino acids. Trimming pared 3 bases from V and 5 bases from J, leaving 10 bases between. CDR3 amino acids: CASSLGSPETQYF. The CDR3 DNA reads TGTGCCAGCAGTTTGGGTTCCCCGGAGACCCAGTACTTC.

This clonotype was found many times. This chain joins TRBV2 and TRBJ2-7; D not certain. Germline-derived CDR1 and CDR2 are SNHLY and FYNNEI. The CDR3 is 15 amino acids. The V end was cut by 2 bases, the J end by 4 bases, with 15 bases between. The CDR3 reads CASSEIGTPFYEQYF. The CDR3 nucleotides are TGTGCCAGCAGTGAAATCGGCACTCCGTTTTACGAGCAGTACTTC.

Here the CDR3 reads CASSGQGAGAYNEQFF. The CDR3 nucleotides read TGCGCCAGCAGCGGACAGGGGGCCGGGGCCTACAATGAGCAGTTCTTC. The chain is built from TRBV5-1 and TRBJ2-1; 11 bases map to TRBD1. J gave up 2 bases and V 4 bases, and 5 bases lay outside the gene matches. The CDR3 has 16 amino acids. Per germline, CDR1 SGHRS and CDR2 YFSETQ.

This clonotype has more than one count but fewer than ten. The genes are TRBV20-1 and TRBJ2-2; D call uncertain. The germline V and J ends were trimmed by 3 bases and 3 bases, with 8 bases remaining between them. Germline CDR1 DFQATT, CDR2 SNEGSKA (reference sequence). The CDR3 consists of 13 residues. In nucleotides, the CDR3 is TGCAGTGCTAGTATCTCCGACACCGGGGAGCTGTTTTTT. This encodes CSASISDTGELFF.

This clonotype was detected many times. The V gene is TRBV12-3 or TRBV12-4, the J gene TRBJ1-1, with a tentative D call TRBD1 (5 bases). Trimming pared 8 bases from V and 6 bases from J, leaving 22 bases between. The CDR3 runs 15 residues. CDR3 sequence reads: CASSGTADQGPEAFF. Here the CDR3 DNA reads TGTGCCAGCTCCGGGACGGCCGACCAAGGGCCTGAAGCTTTCTTT.

A few counts support this clonotype. This sequence joins TRBV27 and TRBJ1-6; D unresolved. Trimming removed 5 bases at V and 6 bases at J, with 14 bases between. CDR1 and CDR2 from the germline V gene are MNHEY and SMNVEV (reference sequence). This CDR3 spans 15 amino acids. The CDR3 reads CASSNTGGFNSPLHF. The CDR3 DNA is TGTGCCAGCAGTAATACGGGAGGGTTTAATTCACCCCTCCACTTT.

This clonotype was recorded at least ten times. This chain joins TRBV4-1 and TRBJ2-5, with D unresolved. Germline CDR1 is MGHRA and CDR2 is YSYEKL. The CDR3 loop spans 13 amino acids. The V end lost 1 base, the J end lost 4 bases, and 7 bases lay between the germline ends. The CDR3, as DNA: TGCGCCAGCAGCCAAGTGGCTGGAGAGACCCAGTACTTC. Translation: CASSQVAGETQYF.

This clonotype was observed at least ten times. The V and J genes are TRBV6-4 and TRBJ2-3, with 8 nucleotides matching TRBD2. The trim removed 2 bases at V and 4 bases at J, leaving 8 bases unmatched. Germline V lookup: CDR1 MRHNA, CDR2 SNTAGT. The CDR3 spans 16 residues. This CDR3 reads CASSDGVGGAPDTQYF. The CDR3 DNA is TGTGCCAGCAGTGACGGGGTCGGGGGGGCCCCAGATACGCAGTATTTT.

This clonotype was detected only a few times. V is TRBV12-3 or TRBV12-4 and J is TRBJ1-4; D is unresolved. This CDR3 has 15 amino acids. V lost 2 bases, J lost 6 bases, and 13 bases lay in between. The CDR3: CASSLWRPPDEKLFF. The CDR3 region has the DNA TGTGCCAGCAGTTTATGGCGACCGCCCGATGAAAAACTGTTTTTT.

This clonotype was seen at least ten times. The chain combines TRBV27 with TRBJ2-1; 9 positions match TRBD2. V gave up 6 bases and J gave up 3 bases; unmatched junction bases: 3. The CDR3 is 14 residues long. Germline V lookup: CDR1 MNHEY, CDR2 SMNVEV (reference sequence). The CDR3 sequence: CASSSGGFYNEQFF. As DNA, the CDR3 is TGTGCCAGCAGCAGCGGGGGGTTCTACAATGAGCAGTTCTTC.

There are a few counts of this clonotype. This CDR3 is CASSGLDGDTQYF. DNA for the CDR3: TGTGCCAGCAGCGGACTAGACGGAGATACGCAGTATTTT. V usage is TRBV12-3 or TRBV12-4 and J usage is TRBJ2-3, with 7 bases identical to TRBD2. With V trimmed by 6 bases and J by 5 bases, 5 bases remained unmatched. This CDR3 contains 13 residues.

This clonotype was seen a handful of times. This rearrangement joins TRBV6-6 to TRBJ1-1, with no clear D. This CDR3 has 15 residues. Germline loops: CDR1 MNHNY, CDR2 SVGAGI (reference sequence). Trimming cost V 2 bases and J 3 bases, with 13 bases left between them. The CDR3 loop reads CASSYRVLVHTEAFF. In DNA form, the CDR3 reads TGTGCCAGCAGTTACCGGGTCTTAGTTCACACTGAAGCTTTCTTT.

The CDR3 protein is CASSLPGEINSPLHF. CDR3 sequence (DNA): TGCGCCAGCAGCCTACCTGGCGAGATTAATTCACCCCTCCACTTT. This rearrangement joins TRBV4-1 to TRBJ1-6, with D unclear. The germline gives CDR1 MGHRA, CDR2 YSYEKL. The V end was cut by 4 bases, the J end by 6 bases, with 13 bases between. CDR3 length: 15 residues.

This clonotype was detected a few times. The chain recombines TRBV29-1 with TRBJ2-5; 7 bases are shared with TRBD1. The junction had 12 bases not matched to a gene; V was cut back by 3 bases and J by 2 bases. Germline CDR1 is SQVTM and CDR2 is ANQGSEA. The CDR3 is made up of 16 amino acids. CDR3 DNA sequence: TGCAGCGTTGAGAAGTATTGGGACAGCCTACAAGAGACCCAGTACTTC. The encoded protein is CSVEKYWDSLQETQYF.

This clonotype was detected many times. The chain uses TRBV5-1 and TRBJ1-1; no clear D. From germline, CDR1 is SGHRS and CDR2 YFSETQ. Trimming pared 0 bases from V and 1 base from J, leaving 7 bases between. The CDR3 length is 14 residues. This CDR3 is CASSLGDGNTEAFF. The CDR3 coding sequence is TGCGCCAGCAGCTTGGGTGACGGGAACACTGAAGCTTTCTTT.

This clonotype showed up many times. The chain combines TRBV5-1 with TRBJ2-6; D not resolved. Trimming pared 1 base from V and 3 bases from J, leaving 5 bases between. The CDR3 totals 14 residues. The germline V gene has CDR1 SGHRS and CDR2 YFSETQ. The CDR3: CASSLLVGANVLTF. CDR3 nucleotides: TGCGCCAGCAGCTTGTTAGTTGGGGCCAACGTCCTGACTTTC.

This clonotype was recorded many times. The chain joins TRBV5-1 to TRBJ2-2; 9 bases are shared with TRBD1. Germline V lookup: CDR1 SGHRS, CDR2 YFSETQ. The J segment lost 2 bases and the V segment lost 3 bases, leaving 8 bases of the junction unmatched. This CDR3 is built from 17 residues. Here the CDR3 reads CASSSPTGGANTGELFF. DNA for the CDR3: TGCGCCAGCAGCTCCCCCACAGGGGGCGCAAACACCGGGGAGCTGTTTTTT. Variable domain in full (rest from reference TRBV5-1 and TRBJ2-2): KAGVTQTPRYLIKTRGQQVTLSCSPISGHRSVSWYQQTPGQGLQFLFEYFSETQRNKGNFPGRFSGRQFSNSRSEMNVSTLELGDSALYLCASSSPTGGANTGELFFGEGSRLTVL.

This clonotype was seen at least ten times. The genes are TRBV5-1 and TRBJ2-3; 8 bases agree with TRBD2. Germline V gene data show CDR1 as SGHRS and CDR2 as YFSETQ. The CDR3 has 18 amino acids. After removal of 0 bases from V and 0 bases from J, the junction contained 9 bases not matched to a gene. The CDR3: CASSLGVAGSSSTDTQYF. Here the CDR3 DNA reads TGCGCCAGCAGCTTGGGGGTAGCGGGGAGCTCAAGCACAGATACGCAGTATTTT.

This clonotype was found many times. V and J are TRBV6-2 or TRBV6-3 and TRBJ1-1; D gene ambiguous. The germline gives CDR1 MNHEY, CDR2 SVGEGT. This CDR3 is 13 amino acids long. Trimming removed 3 bases at V and 5 bases at J, with 10 bases between. CDR3 residues: CASSYGRTTEAFF. CDR3 coding DNA: TGTGCCAGCAGTTATGGGCGGACGACTGAAGCTTTCTTT.

This clonotype has at least ten counts. CDR3 sequence reads: CASSYSQRGGTEQFF. The CDR3 coding sequence is TGTGCCAGCAGTTACTCCCAGCGGGGGGGCACTGAGCAGTTCTTC. The chain uses TRBV6-6 and TRBJ2-1; 10 positions agree with TRBD2. CDR1 MNHNY and CDR2 SVGAGI come from the germline V gene (reference sequence). Trimming at V came to 0 bases and at J to 9 bases, leaving 5 bases not matched to a gene. The CDR3 runs 15 residues.

This clonotype was found many times. This chain joins TRBV6-5 and TRBJ1-1; D not certain. Trimming cost V 0 bases and J 0 bases, with 5 bases left between them. Per the germline V gene, CDR1 is MNHEY and CDR2 is SVGAGI. This CDR3 is built from 14 residues. The CDR3 nucleotides are TGTGCCAGCAGTTACTCGCGTCTGAACACTGAAGCTTTCTTT. Translation gives CASSYSRLNTEAFF.

There are many counts of this clonotype. The chain couples TRBV7-2 to TRBJ1-1; 7 nucleotides line up with TRBD1. The CDR3 is made up of 14 amino acids. Unmatched junction bases numbered 5, after V lost 5 bases and J lost 2 bases. Germline V gives CDR1 SGHTA, CDR2 FQGNSA. Here the CDR3 reads CASSKGTANTEAFF. The CDR3 coding sequence is TGTGCCAGCAGCAAGGGGACAGCAAACACTGAAGCTTTCTTT.

This clonotype has a count of ten or more. The genes are TRBV7-9 and TRBJ1-2; D remains unclear. V was cut by 1 base and J by 2 bases, with 5 bases left in between. Germline lookup yields CDR1 SEHNR and CDR2 FQNEAQ (reference sequence). The CDR3 is 13 residues long. CDR3 in amino acids: CASSLETNYGYTF. The CDR3 bases are TGTGCCAGCAGCTTAGAGACGAACTATGGCTACACCTTC.

This clonotype was counted a few times. V is TRBV24-1 and J is TRBJ1-5; unclear D gene. Per the germline V gene, CDR1 is KGHDR and CDR2 is SFDVKD. The V end was cut by 3 bases, the J end by 6 bases, with 14 bases between. The CDR3 covers 15 residues. CDR3 sequence: CATSDPSEGGQPQHF. DNA for the CDR3: TGTGCCACCAGTGATCCGTCCGAGGGCGGTCAGCCCCAGCATTTT.

The sample holds many counts of this clonotype. The rearrangement uses TRBV20-1 and TRBJ2-7; unclear D gene. The CDR3 runs 13 residues. From germline, CDR1 is DFQATT and CDR2 SNEGSKA (reference sequence). V dropped 3 bases and J dropped 3 bases, with 12 bases sitting between them. The CDR3 nucleotides are TGCAGTGCTAGGTCCTATTCGGGCTACGAGCAGTACTTC. It codes for CSARSYSGYEQYF.

This clonotype was seen ten or more times. V is TRBV6-5 and J is TRBJ2-1; TRBD2 aligns across 8 bases. Germline assignment: CDR1 MNHEY and CDR2 SVGAGI. V trimming: 8 bases; J trimming: 11 bases; junction bases outside the gene matches: 11. The CDR3 extends over 13 amino acids. Here the CDR3 DNA reads TGTGCCAGCCGTAAGTCAGCGGGGGTTAAGCAGTTCTTC. Encoded protein: CASRKSAGVKQFF.

This clonotype was counted at least ten times. The chain has TRBV18 and TRBJ2-3; D possibly uses TRBD1 or TRBD2 (5 bases each). V lost 3 bases to trimming and J lost 5 bases, with 18 bases between them. The CDR3 has 16 residues. Germline loops: CDR1 KGHSH, CDR2 LQKENI. The CDR3 spells CASSPPGAGPRDTQYF. CDR3 nucleotides: TGTGCCAGCTCACCGCCCGGGGCAGGCCCCAGAGATACGCAGTATTTT.

The chain links TRBV28 to TRBJ2-1; unclear D gene. This CDR3 is built from 13 residues. Germline V gene lookup returns CDR1 MDHEN and CDR2 SYDVKM. Deletions cut 3 bases from V and 4 bases from J, with 7 bases between. The CDR3 is CASSFDRYNEQFF. CDR3 DNA: TGTGCCAGCAGTTTCGACCGGTACAATGAGCAGTTCTTC.